This TCR beta chain was recorded in a study of T cells after yellow fever vaccination. Whole-study results and caveats: Only a small proportion of the clonotypes turned up in both the CD4 and the CD8 compartments, likely arising from convergent recombination. A weaker but faster secondary response was observed, peaking on day 5 versus 15.

Universal primer sites and UMIs were introduced during 5'RACE template-switching synthesis of TCR cDNA. TCRdb re-called the 5' RACE reads with MiXCR, one entry per CDR3 protein. The table has 300,000 or so distinct CDR3 sequences, roughly 8.6% seen once. V was cut by 6 bases and J by 3 bases, with 6 bases left in between. The CDR3 sequence is 13 residues long. In its sample, this clonotype was seen many times. Its cognate antigen is unknown. This chain joins TRBV23-1 and TRBJ2-6, with D perhaps matching TRBD1 (6 bases). TRBV23-1 has ORF status, its function being uncertain. The TCR comes from a man aged 18 to 29 who received the YFV17D yellow fever vaccine. The material was PBMCs, obtained 45 days after the first yellow fever vaccination. CDR3 sequence (DNA): TGCGCCAGCAGACAGGGTGGGGCCAACGTCCTGACTTTC. Translated, it gives CASRQGGANVLTF.